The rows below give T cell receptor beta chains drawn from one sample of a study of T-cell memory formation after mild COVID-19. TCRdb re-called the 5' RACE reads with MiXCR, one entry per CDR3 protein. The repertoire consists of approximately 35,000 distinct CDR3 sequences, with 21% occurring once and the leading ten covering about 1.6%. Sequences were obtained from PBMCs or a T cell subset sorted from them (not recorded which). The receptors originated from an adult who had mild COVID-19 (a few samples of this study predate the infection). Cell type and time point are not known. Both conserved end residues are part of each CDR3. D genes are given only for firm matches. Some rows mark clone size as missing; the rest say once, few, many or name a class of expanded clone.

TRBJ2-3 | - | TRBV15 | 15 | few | CATSRDGRPTDTQYF | TGTGCCACCAGCAGAGATGGACGCCCCACAGATACGCAGTATTTT
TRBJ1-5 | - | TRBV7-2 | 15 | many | CASSRDNFGNQPQHF | TGTGCCAGCAGCCGGGACAATTTCGGCAATCAGCCCCAGCATTTT
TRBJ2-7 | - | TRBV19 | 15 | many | CASRQGRTNTYEQYF | TGTGCCAGTAGACAAGGGAGGACTAACACCTACGAGCAGTACTTC
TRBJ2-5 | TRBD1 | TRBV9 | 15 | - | CASSTSSQGQETQYF | TGTGCCAGCAGCACCAGCTCACAGGGGCAGGAGACCCAGTACTTC
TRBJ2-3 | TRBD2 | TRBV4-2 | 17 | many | CASSQRGTSGDTDTQYF | TGTGCCAGCAGCCAAAGGGGGACTAGCGGGGACACAGATACGCAGTATTTT
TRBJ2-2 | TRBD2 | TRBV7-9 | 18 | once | CASSLGLAARGGTGELFF | TGTGCCAGCAGCTTGGGACTAGCGGCCCGAGGAGGGACCGGGGAGCTGTTTTTT
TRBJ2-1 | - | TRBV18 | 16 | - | CASSPNEGSSYNEQFF | TGTGCCAGCTCCCCAAACGAGGGGAGCTCCTACAATGAGCAGTTCTTC
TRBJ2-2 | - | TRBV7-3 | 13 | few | CASSPVGSGELFF | TGTGCCAGCAGCCCAGTTGGATCCGGGGAGCTGTTTTTT
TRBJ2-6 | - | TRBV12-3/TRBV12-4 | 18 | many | CASSPQQGSGSGANVLTF | TGTGCCAGCAGCCCGCAGCAGGGATCGGGCTCTGGGGCCAACGTCCTGACTTTC
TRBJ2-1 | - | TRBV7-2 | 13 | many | CASSLSLPNEQFF | TGTGCCAGCAGCTTAAGCCTCCCAAATGAGCAGTTCTTC
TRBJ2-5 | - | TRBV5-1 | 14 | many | CASSLVSFSETQYF | TGCGCCAGCAGCTTGGTTTCGTTTTCGGAGACCCAGTACTTC
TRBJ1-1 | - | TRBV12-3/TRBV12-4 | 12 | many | CASSSGAGEAFF | TGTGCCAGCAGTTCGGGGGCAGGTGAAGCTTTCTTT